The 26 T cell receptor beta chains presented below share a single source sample, sequenced in a study of T cells after yellow fever vaccination. From the 5' RACE reads, TCRdb called clonotypes with MiXCR, one entry per CDR3 protein. The data hold 450,000 to 550,000 distinct CDR3 sequences, with less than 20% observed a single time. Sequences were derived from PBMCs, sampled 15 days after the yellow fever booster vaccination. These receptors all come from a man younger than 40 who received the YFV17D yellow fever vaccine.

This clonotype turned up a few times. The chain employs TRBV20-1 and TRBJ2-2; D uncertain. The V gene's germline CDR1 is DFQATT and CDR2 SNEGSKA (reference sequence). The germline V and J ends were trimmed by 0 bases and 3 bases, with 8 bases remaining between them. CDR3 length: 14 amino acids. The CDR3 protein is CSARDRVHTGELFF. The DNA of the CDR3 is TGCAGTGCTAGAGATCGGGTGCACACCGGGGAGCTGTTTTTT.

This clonotype was counted between two and nine times. The chain is built from TRBV28 and TRBJ2-5; D gene uncertain. The CDR3 extends over 12 amino acids. V dropped 8 bases and J dropped 2 bases, with 9 bases sitting between them. CDR1 and CDR2 (germline): MDHEN, SYDVKM. The DNA for the CDR3 is TGTGCCAGCCTGGGCAAGCAAGAGACCCAGTACTTC. Protein sequence: CASLGKQETQYF.

The chain uses TRBV10-2 and TRBJ2-3, with 7 bases that match TRBD2. CDR3 length equals 15 residues. Germline V gives CDR1 WSHSY, CDR2 SAAADI. V lost 6 bases to trimming and J lost 1 base; unmatched junction nucleotides: 7. The CDR3 reads CASRLATRGTDTQYF. Here the CDR3 DNA reads TGCGCCAGCAGACTAGCGACTAGGGGCACAGATACGCAGTATTTT.

The sample holds a few counts of this clonotype. CDR3 sequence reads: CASSSWGSGRREQYF. CDR3 DNA sequence: TGTGCCAGCAGTAGCTGGGGGAGCGGGAGGCGTGAGCAGTACTTC. The rearrangement uses TRBV28 and TRBJ2-7, with 9 bases that match TRBD2. Germline CDR1 is MDHEN and CDR2 is SYDVKM. Trimming cost V 5 bases and J 7 bases; bases outside gene matches: 12. The CDR3 contains 15 residues.

The chain links TRBV5-1 to TRBJ2-2, with 9 bases that match TRBD1. Germline lookup yields CDR1 SGHRS and CDR2 YFSETQ. The junction had 3 bases not matched to a gene; V was cut back by 3 bases and J by 6 bases. The CDR3 extends over 14 amino acids. The CDR3 DNA reads TGCGCCAGCAGCTGGGACAGGGCACCCGGGGAGCTGTTTTTT. Amino acids: CASSWDRAPGELFF.

The rearrangement uses TRBV20-1 and TRBJ2-7; TRBD1 agrees at 10 bases. With 5 bases clipped from V and 7 bases from J, the junction kept 11 bases outside the gene matches. Germline lookup yields CDR1 DFQATT and CDR2 SNEGSKA (reference sequence). The CDR3 totals 14 residues. CDR3 DNA sequence: TGCAGTGCTGAAACCGGGACAGGGGCCTTGGAGCAGTACTTC. Protein product: CSAETGTGALEQYF.

In its sample, this clonotype was seen a few times. The gene calls are TRBV4-3 and TRBJ2-3, with TRBD2 identical over 10 bases. The germline V gene encodes CDR1 LGHNA and CDR2 YSLEER. This CDR3 is 17 amino acids long. After removal of 4 bases from V and 4 bases from J, the junction contained 11 bases not matched to a gene. Written as DNA, the CDR3 is TGCGCCAGCAGCCCGATCGGGGGAGCGGGAGGGCCAGATACGCAGTATTTT. Its translation is CASSPIGGAGGPDTQYF.

This chain uses TRBV7-2 with TRBJ2-7; maybe TRBD2 (6 bases). This CDR3 has 15 amino acids. The ends were cut back, 4 bases at V and 2 bases at J, with 15 bases in the middle. CDR1 and CDR2 (germline): SGHTA, FQGNSA. In DNA form, the CDR3 reads TGTGCCAGCAGCTACGCGGGACGCAGCCCCTACGAGCAGTACTTC. Translated: CASSYAGRSPYEQYF.

CDR3 in DNA: TGTGCCAGCAGTTACCAAGGGTTAGGAGAGCAGTTCTTC. Protein product: CASSYQGLGEQFF. The chain combines TRBV6-2 or TRBV6-3 with TRBJ2-1; D remains unclear. The CDR3 runs to 13 residues. Germline V gene sequence: CDR1 MNHEY, CDR2 SVGEGT. V lost 2 bases to trimming and J lost 10 bases, with 12 bases between them.

V is TRBV6-5 and J is TRBJ2-5; D gene uncertain. Germline V gives CDR1 MNHEY, CDR2 SVGAGI. Trimming took off 6 bases at V and 0 bases at J, with 11 bases between the two ends. This CDR3 spans 14 amino acids. The CDR3 is CASSYSLYQETQYF. The CDR3 bases are TGTGCCAGCAGCTACAGTCTGTACCAAGAGACCCAGTACTTC.

The rearrangement links TRBV20-1 to TRBJ2-1; no definite D call. The length of the CDR3 is 16 residues. Germline values: CDR1 DFQATT, CDR2 SNEGSKA (reference sequence). Trimming removed 6 bases at V and 0 bases at J, with 18 bases between. CDR3 region: CSAKSDEKSSYNEQFF. The CDR3, as DNA: TGCAGTGCGAAGTCGGACGAAAAGAGCTCCTACAATGAGCAGTTCTTC.

The chain joins TRBV29-1 to TRBJ2-1; D call uncertain. Trimming left V 3 bases short and J 6 bases short, with 9 bases between. Germline values: CDR1 SQVTM, CDR2 ANQGSEA. The CDR3 covers 12 residues. The CDR3 here is CSVDVAVNEQFF. The CDR3 DNA reads as TGCAGCGTTGACGTTGCTGTCAATGAGCAGTTCTTC.

V is TRBV5-1 and J is TRBJ1-1; D is perhaps TRBD1 (5 bases). The CDR3 covers 14 residues. Trimming left V 4 bases short and J 3 bases short, with 13 bases between. The germline gives CDR1 SGHRS, CDR2 YFSETQ. The CDR3 loop is CASSQQGSYTEAFF. The CDR3 nucleotides are TGCGCCAGCAGCCAGCAGGGTTCGTACACTGAAGCTTTCTTT. The complete variable domain, with remaining parts taken from reference TRBV5-1 and TRBJ1-1, reads KAGVTQTPRYLIKTRGQQVTLSCSPISGHRSVSWYQQTPGQGLQFLFEYFSETQRNKGNFPGRFSGRQFSNSRSEMNVSTLELGDSALYLCASSQQGSYTEAFFGQGTRLTVV.

V gene TRBV7-2 combines with J gene TRBJ2-3; D is undetermined. The ends were cut back, 8 bases at V and 0 bases at J, with 12 bases in the middle. The CDR3 length is 14 residues. Germline V gives CDR1 SGHTA, CDR2 FQGNSA. The CDR3 region is CASAVGRSTDTQYF. The CDR3 DNA is TGTGCCAGCGCCGTCGGAAGAAGCACAGATACGCAGTATTTT.

Ten or more counts support this clonotype. The V and J genes are TRBV18 and TRBJ2-7; 10 nucleotides agree with TRBD2. CDR1 is KGHSH and CDR2 is LQKENI in the germline V gene. The CDR3 sequence is 16 residues long. The junction had 4 bases not matched to a gene; V was cut back by 0 bases and J by 2 bases. CDR3 in amino acids: CASSPPLAGAPYEQYF. The CDR3 DNA reads TGTGCCAGCTCACCACCGCTAGCGGGAGCCCCCTACGAGCAGTACTTC.

In this sample, this clonotype turned up a few times. V usage is TRBV7-2 and J usage is TRBJ2-1; D call uncertain. Germline CDR1 and CDR2: SGHTA and FQGNSA. There are 13 residues in the CDR3. Between the trimmed V and J ends, which lost 5 bases and 6 bases, there was a span of 11 bases. The CDR3 coding sequence is TGTGCCAGCAGCCCCGCGTCTAGCAATGAGCAGTTCTTC. It encodes CASSPASSNEQFF.

This clonotype was detected a few times. This rearrangement joins TRBV20-1 to TRBJ1-4; no reliable D call. The V end lost 3 bases, the J end lost 8 bases, and 19 bases lay between the germline ends. The CDR3 is 15 residues long. CDR1 and CDR2 from the germline V gene are DFQATT and SNEGSKA (reference sequence). CDR3 region: CSASSGSRLGEKLFF. In DNA, the CDR3 is TGCAGTGCTAGTTCCGGAAGTCGGTTGGGAGAAAAACTGTTTTTT.

This clonotype was counted between two and nine times. The V call is TRBV6-5, the J call TRBJ1-2; weak D call: TRBD1 (5 bases). The CDR3 is 17 amino acids. The germline V and J ends were trimmed by 5 bases and 4 bases, with 23 bases remaining between them. Germline V lookup: CDR1 MNHEY, CDR2 SVGAGI. CDR3 residues: CASSTRQTPYAPYGYTF. In nucleotides, the CDR3 is TGTGCCAGCAGTACCCGACAGACCCCATATGCGCCCTATGGCTACACCTTC.

There are a few counts of this clonotype. The chain recombines TRBV5-1 with TRBJ2-2, with D possibly TRBD1 on 6 matching bases. Per germline, CDR1 SGHRS and CDR2 YFSETQ. The CDR3 has 13 amino acids. Between the trimmed V and J ends, which lost 9 bases and 0 bases, there was a span of 9 bases. CDR3 protein: CATSGANTGELFF. In DNA form, the CDR3 reads TGCGCCACTTCAGGGGCGAACACCGGGGAGCTGTTTTTT. Looking up the rest from reference TRBV5-1 and TRBJ2-2 gives the full variable domain: KAGVTQTPRYLIKTRGQQVTLSCSPISGHRSVSWYQQTPGQGLQFLFEYFSETQRNKGNFPGRFSGRQFSNSRSEMNVSTLELGDSALYLCATSGANTGELFFGEGSRLTVL.

V and J are TRBV15 and TRBJ2-3, with no clear D. Looked up from germline, CDR1 is LNHNV and CDR2 is YYDKDF (reference sequence). V was pared by 0 bases and J by 2 bases, with 6 bases between. The CDR3 has 14 residues. CDR3 nucleotide sequence: TGTGCCACCAGCAGAGAGCAAGTCACAGATACGCAGTATTTT. This encodes CATSREQVTDTQYF.

This clonotype was detected only a few times. The chain joins TRBV28 to TRBJ2-2; TRBD1 aligns across 11 bases. Germline loops: CDR1 MDHEN, CDR2 SYDVKM. This CDR3 is 15 amino acids long. Trimming took 3 bases from V and 5 from J; bases not matched to a gene: 2. The chain's CDR3 is CASSLDRGLTGELFF. CDR3 sequence (DNA): TGTGCCAGCAGTTTGGACAGGGGGCTTACCGGGGAGCTGTTTTTT.

The gene calls are TRBV10-3 and TRBJ2-7; no firm D call. The CDR3 has 15 residues. Per the germline V gene, CDR1 is ENHRY and CDR2 is SYGVKD. Trimming shortened V by 7 bases and J by 0 bases, and 16 bases separated the two germline ends. The CDR3 region is CAIMKAPTSSYEQYF. The CDR3, as DNA: TGTGCCATCATGAAAGCCCCCACAAGCTCCTACGAGCAGTACTTC.

The CDR3 reads CASRCSWTGSTDTQYF. CDR3 DNA: TGTGCCAGCAGATGTAGCTGGACAGGGAGCACAGATACGCAGTATTTT. The genes are TRBV11-3 and TRBJ2-3; 8 bases fit TRBD1. V gave up 6 bases and J gave up 0 bases; unmatched junction bases: 8. Germline values: CDR1 SGHNT, CDR2 YENEEA. The CDR3 contains 16 residues.

This clonotype showed up just a few times. V and J are TRBV5-1 and TRBJ2-2, with TRBD1 identical over 7 bases. CDR3 length: 14 amino acids. Germline CDR1 is SGHRS and CDR2 is YFSETQ. V lost 4 bases, J lost 7 bases, and 7 bases stayed unmatched. The CDR3 coding sequence is TGCGCCAGCAGCGTGCAGGGGGTCGTCGGGGAGCTGTTTTTT. Translation gives CASSVQGVVGELFF.

This clonotype appeared a few times. The rearrangement links TRBV2 to TRBJ2-5, with 9 bases fitting TRBD1. J gave up 4 bases and V 6 bases, and 6 bases lay outside the gene matches. The CDR3 extends over 14 amino acids. Germline V gives CDR1 SNHLY, CDR2 FYNNEI. CDR3 region: CASSAGTGRETQYF. The CDR3 DNA reads TGTGCCAGCAGCGCCGGGACAGGGAGAGAGACCCAGTACTTC.

The CDR3, as DNA: TGTGCCAGCATAGGCGCCAACAGCTTATCCAATACGCAGTATTTT. This translates into CASIGANSLSNTQYF. V is TRBV2 and J is TRBJ2-3; D gene uncertain. This CDR3 region has 15 residues. Between the trimmed V and J ends, which lost 7 bases and 7 bases, there was a span of 21 bases. Germline V gives CDR1 SNHLY, CDR2 FYNNEI.